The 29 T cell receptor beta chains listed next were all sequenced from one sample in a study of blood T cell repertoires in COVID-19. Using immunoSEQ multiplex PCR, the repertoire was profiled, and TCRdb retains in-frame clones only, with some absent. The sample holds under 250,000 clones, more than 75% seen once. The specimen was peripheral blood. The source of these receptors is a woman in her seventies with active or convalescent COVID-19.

The CDR3: CASSPPGLNSNQPQHF. CDR3 sequence (DNA): TGTGCCAGCTCACCTCCGGGACTGAATAGCAATCAGCCCCAGCATTTT. The chain joins TRBV18 to TRBJ1-5; perhaps TRBD1 as D (5 bases). Trimming took 3 bases from V and 0 from J, leaving 12 bases between them. In germline, CDR1 is KGHSH, CDR2 LQKENI. The CDR3 is 16 residues long.

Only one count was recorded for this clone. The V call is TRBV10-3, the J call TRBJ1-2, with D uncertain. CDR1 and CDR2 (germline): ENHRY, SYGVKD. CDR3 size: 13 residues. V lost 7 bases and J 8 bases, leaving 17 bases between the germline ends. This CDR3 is CAITRGEGGGYTF. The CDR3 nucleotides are TGTGCCATCACCCGGGGAGAGGGAGGAGGCTACACCTTC.

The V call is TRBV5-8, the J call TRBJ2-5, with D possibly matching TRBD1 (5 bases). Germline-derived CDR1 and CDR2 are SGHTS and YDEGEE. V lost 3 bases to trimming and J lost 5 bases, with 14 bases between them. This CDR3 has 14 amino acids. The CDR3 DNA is TGTGCCAGCAGCTCCGCCCAGGGTTGGGAGACCCAGTACTTC. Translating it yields CASSSAQGWETQYF.

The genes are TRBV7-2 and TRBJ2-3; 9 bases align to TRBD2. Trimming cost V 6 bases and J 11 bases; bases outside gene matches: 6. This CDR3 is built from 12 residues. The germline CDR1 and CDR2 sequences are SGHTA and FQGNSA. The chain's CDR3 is CASSRTSVGQYF. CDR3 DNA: TGTGCCAGCAGTCGGACTAGCGTGGGGCAGTATTTT.

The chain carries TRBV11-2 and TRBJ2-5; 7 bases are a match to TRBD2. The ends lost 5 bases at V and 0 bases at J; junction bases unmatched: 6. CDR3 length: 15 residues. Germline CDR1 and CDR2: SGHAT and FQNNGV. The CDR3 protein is CASSPQTSYQETQYF. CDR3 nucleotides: TGTGCCAGCAGCCCGCAGACTAGCTACCAAGAGACCCAGTACTTC.

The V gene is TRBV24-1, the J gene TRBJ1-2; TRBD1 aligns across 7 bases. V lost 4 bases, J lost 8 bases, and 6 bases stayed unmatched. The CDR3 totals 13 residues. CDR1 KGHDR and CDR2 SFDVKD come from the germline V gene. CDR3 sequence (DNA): TGTGCCACCAGTGACCTGACAGGGCAGGGCTACACCTTC. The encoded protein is CATSDLTGQGYTF.

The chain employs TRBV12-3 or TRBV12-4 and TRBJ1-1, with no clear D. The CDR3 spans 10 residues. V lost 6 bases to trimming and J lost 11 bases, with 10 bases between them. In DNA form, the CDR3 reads TGTGCCAGCAGCCTACGATCGGCTTTCTTT. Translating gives CASSLRSAFF.

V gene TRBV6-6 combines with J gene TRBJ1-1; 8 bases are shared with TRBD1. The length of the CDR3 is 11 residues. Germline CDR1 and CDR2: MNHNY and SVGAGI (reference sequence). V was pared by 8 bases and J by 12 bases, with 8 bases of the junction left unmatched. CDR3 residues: CASGPGQVTFF. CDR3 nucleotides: TGTGCCAGCGGACCGGGACAGGTGACTTTCTTT.

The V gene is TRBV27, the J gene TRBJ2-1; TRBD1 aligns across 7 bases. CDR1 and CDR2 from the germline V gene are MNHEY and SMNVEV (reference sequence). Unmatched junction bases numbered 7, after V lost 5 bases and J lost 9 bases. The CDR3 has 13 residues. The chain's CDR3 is CASSTFDRAEQFF. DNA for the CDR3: TGTGCCAGCAGTACCTTCGACAGGGCTGAGCAGTTCTTC.

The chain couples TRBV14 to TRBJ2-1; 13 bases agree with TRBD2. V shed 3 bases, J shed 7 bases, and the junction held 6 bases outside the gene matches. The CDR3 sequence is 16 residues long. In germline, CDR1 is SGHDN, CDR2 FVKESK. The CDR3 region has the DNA TGTGCCAGCAGCCAGAGGACTAGCGGGGGCCGTAATGAGCAGTTCTTC. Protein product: CASSQRTSGGRNEQFF.

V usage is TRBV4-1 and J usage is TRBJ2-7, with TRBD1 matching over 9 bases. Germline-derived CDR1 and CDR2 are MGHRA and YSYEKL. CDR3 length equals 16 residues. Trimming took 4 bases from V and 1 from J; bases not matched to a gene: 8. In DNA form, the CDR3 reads TGCGCCAGCAGCCTGGTCTGGGACAGGGAGTCCTACGAGCAGTACTTC. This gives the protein CASSLVWDRESYEQYF.

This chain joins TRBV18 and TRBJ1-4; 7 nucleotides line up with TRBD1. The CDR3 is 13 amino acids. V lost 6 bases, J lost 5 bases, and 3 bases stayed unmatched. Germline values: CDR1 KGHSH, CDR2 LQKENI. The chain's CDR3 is CASSRDRNEKLFF. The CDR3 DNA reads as TGTGCCAGCTCTCGGGACAGAAATGAAAAACTGTTTTTT.

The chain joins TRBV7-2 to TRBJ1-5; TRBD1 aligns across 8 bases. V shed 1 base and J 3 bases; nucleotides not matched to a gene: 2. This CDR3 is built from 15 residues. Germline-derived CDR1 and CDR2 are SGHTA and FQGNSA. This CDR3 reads CASSLGDRFNQPQHF. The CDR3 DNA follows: TGTGCCAGCAGCTTAGGGGACAGGTTCAATCAGCCCCAGCATTTT. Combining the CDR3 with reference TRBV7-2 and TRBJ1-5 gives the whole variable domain GAGVSQSPSNKVTEKGKDVELRCDPISGHTALYWYRQSLGQGLEFLIYFQGNSAPDKSGLPSDRFSAERTGGSVSTLTIQRTQQEDSAVYLCASSLGDRFNQPQHFGDGTRLSIL.

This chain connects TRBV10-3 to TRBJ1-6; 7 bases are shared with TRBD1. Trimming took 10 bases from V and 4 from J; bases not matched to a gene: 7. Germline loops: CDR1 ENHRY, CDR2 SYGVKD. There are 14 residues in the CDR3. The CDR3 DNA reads TGTGCCACCCTGACAGGGCAGTATAATTCACCCCTCCACTTT. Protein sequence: CATLTGQYNSPLHF.

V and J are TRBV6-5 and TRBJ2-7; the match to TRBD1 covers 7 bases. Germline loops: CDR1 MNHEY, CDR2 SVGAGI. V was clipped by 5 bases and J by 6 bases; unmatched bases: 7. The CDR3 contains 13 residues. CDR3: CASSNPQGSEQYF. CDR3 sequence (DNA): TGTGCCAGCAGTAACCCACAGGGGAGCGAGCAGTACTTC.

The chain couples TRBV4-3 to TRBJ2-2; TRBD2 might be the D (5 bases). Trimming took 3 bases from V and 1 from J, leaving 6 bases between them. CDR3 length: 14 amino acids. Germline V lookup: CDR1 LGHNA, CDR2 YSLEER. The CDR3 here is CASSQRVNTGELFF. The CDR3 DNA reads TGCGCCAGCAGCCAGCGGGTGAACACCGGGGAGCTGTTTTTT.

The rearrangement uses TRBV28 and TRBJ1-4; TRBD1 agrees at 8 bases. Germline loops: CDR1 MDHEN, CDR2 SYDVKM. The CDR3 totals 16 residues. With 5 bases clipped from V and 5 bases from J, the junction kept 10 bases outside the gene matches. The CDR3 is CASSPWKGTGNEKLFF. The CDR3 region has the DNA TGTGCCAGCAGTCCGTGGAAGGGGACAGGCAATGAAAAACTGTTTTTT.

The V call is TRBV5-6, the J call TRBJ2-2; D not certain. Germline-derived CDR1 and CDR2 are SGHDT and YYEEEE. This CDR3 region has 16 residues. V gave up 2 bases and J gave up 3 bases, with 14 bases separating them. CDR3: CASSFLGSRDTGELFF. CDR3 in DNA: TGTGCCAGCAGCTTCTTGGGTTCCCGGGACACCGGGGAGCTGTTTTTT.

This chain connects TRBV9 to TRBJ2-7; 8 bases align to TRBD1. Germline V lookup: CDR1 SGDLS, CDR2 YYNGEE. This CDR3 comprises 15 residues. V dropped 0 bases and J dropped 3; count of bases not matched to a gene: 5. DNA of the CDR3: TGTGCCAGCAGCGTAGTGGCAGGGGGCTTCTACGAGCAGTACTTC. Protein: CASSVVAGGFYEQYF.

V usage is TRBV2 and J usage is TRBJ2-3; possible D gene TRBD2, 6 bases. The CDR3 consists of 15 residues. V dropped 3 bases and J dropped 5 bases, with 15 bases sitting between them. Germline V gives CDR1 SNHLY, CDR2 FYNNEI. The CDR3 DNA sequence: TGTGCCAGCAGTGATATTCGGGGAGGCGGAGATACGCAGTATTTT. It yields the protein CASSDIRGGGDTQYF.

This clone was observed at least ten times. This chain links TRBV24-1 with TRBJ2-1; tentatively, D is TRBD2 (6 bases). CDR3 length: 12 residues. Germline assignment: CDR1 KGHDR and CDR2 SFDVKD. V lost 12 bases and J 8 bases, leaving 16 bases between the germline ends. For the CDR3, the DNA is TGTGCCGCCGGGAGAGGGGTCTATGAGCAGTTCTTC. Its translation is CAAGRGVYEQFF.

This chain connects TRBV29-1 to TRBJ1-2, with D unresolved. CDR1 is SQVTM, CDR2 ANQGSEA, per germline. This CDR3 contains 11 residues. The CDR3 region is CSVPIGYGYTF. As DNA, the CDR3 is TGCAGTGTCCCTATCGGCTATGGCTACACCTTC.

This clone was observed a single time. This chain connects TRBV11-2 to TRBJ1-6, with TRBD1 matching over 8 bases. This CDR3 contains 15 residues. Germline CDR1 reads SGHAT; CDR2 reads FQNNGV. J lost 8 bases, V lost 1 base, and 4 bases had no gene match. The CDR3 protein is CASSLALGQDSPLHF. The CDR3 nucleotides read TGTGCCAGCAGCTTAGCCCTGGGACAGGATTCACCCCTCCACTTT.

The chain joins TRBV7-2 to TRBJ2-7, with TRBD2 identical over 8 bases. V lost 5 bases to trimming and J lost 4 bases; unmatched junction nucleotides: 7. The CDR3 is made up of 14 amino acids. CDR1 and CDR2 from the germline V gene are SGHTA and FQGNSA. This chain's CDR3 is CASSTSSGPYEQYF. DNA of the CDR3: TGTGCCAGCAGCACCTCTAGCGGGCCGTACGAGCAGTACTTC. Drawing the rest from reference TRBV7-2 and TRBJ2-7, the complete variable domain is GAGVSQSPSNKVTEKGKDVELRCDPISGHTALYWYRQSLGQGLEFLIYFQGNSAPDKSGLPSDRFSAERTGGSVSTLTIQRTQQEDSAVYLCASSTSSGPYEQYFGPGTRLTVT.

CDR3 bases: TGCGCCAGCAGCTCACGGACAGGGGAGGTCACCGGGGAGCTGTTTTTT. This encodes CASSSRTGEVTGELFF. V is TRBV5-1 and J is TRBJ2-2, with 9 bases matching TRBD1. Germline-derived CDR1 and CDR2 are SGHRS and YFSETQ. The CDR3 contains 16 residues. With 3 bases clipped from V and 4 bases from J, the junction kept 7 bases outside the gene matches.

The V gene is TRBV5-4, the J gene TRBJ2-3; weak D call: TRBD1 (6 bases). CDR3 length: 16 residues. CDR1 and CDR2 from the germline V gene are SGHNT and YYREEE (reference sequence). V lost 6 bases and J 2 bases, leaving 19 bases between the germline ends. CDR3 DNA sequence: TGTGCCAGCACCTCGCAAGGACAGTATCTCACAGATACGCAGTATTTT. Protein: CASTSQGQYLTDTQYF.

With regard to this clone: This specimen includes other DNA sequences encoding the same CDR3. The CDR3 loop reads CASSRDSYNEQFF. The CDR3 DNA reads TGTGCCAGCTCCCGGGACTCCTACAATGAGCAGTTCTTC. The chain recombines TRBV2 with TRBJ2-1; tentatively, D is TRBD2 (5 bases). Germline values: CDR1 SNHLY, CDR2 FYNNEI. CDR3 length: 13 residues. V shed 8 bases and J shed 0 bases, with 8 bases lying between them.

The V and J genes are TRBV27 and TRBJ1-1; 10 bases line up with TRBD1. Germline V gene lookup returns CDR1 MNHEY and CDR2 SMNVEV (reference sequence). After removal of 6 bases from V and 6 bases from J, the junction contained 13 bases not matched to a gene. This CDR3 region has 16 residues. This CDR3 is CASRKAGTGEIAEAFF. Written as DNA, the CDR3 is TGTGCCAGCAGAAAGGCCGGGACAGGGGAGATTGCTGAAGCTTTCTTT.

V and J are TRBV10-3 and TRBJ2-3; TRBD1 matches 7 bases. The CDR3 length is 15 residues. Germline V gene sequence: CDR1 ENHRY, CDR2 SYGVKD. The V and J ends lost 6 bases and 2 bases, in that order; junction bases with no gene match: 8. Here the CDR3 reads CAISQRQGATDTQYF. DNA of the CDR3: TGTGCCATCAGCCAAAGACAGGGAGCCACAGATACGCAGTATTTT.